Presented here are 4 T cell receptor beta chains from one specimen sequenced in a study of blood T cell repertoires in COVID-19. Assay: immunoSEQ multiplex PCR; the TCRdb copy retains only in-frame clones and omits some. The data contain about 270,000 clones, approximately 91% of them seen just once; the ten biggest clones take up about 2.3%. The sequencing sample was made of PBMCs or T cells enriched from blood (not recorded which). The receptors here all came from a woman between 40 and 50 years old with acute COVID-19.

The chain uses TRBV30 and TRBJ1-2, with no clear D. Germline loops: CDR1 GTSNPN, CDR2 SVGIG (reference sequence). This CDR3 spans 12 amino acids. V was trimmed by 3 bases and J by 0 bases, leaving 5 bases between them. The CDR3 DNA reads TGTGCCTGGAGCGACTCTAACTATGGCTACACCTTC. This sequence encodes CAWSDSNYGYTF.

The chain uses TRBV12-5 and TRBJ1-5, with D perhaps matching TRBD1 (5 bases). CDR3 length: 13 residues. In germline, CDR1 is LGHNT, CDR2 FRNRAP. V lost 6 bases, J lost 3 bases, and 9 bases lay in between. The CDR3 is CASGLGLNQPQHF. The CDR3 coding sequence is TGTGCTAGTGGGCTGGGGCTCAATCAGCCCCAGCATTTT.

This clone came up a few times. The CDR3 sequence is CASISRGQWINQPQHF. Here the CDR3 DNA reads TGTGCCAGCATCTCGAGGGGACAGTGGATCAATCAGCCCCAGCATTTT. V is TRBV28 and J is TRBJ1-5, with 7 bases matching TRBD1. The CDR3 has 16 residues. Germline CDR1 reads MDHEN; CDR2 reads SYDVKM. V dropped 7 bases and J dropped 3; count of bases not matched to a gene: 12.

CDR3 DNA sequence: TGTGCCAGCAGCTTTATACTAGCGGGAGGTGACGAGCAGTACTTC. Its translation is CASSFILAGGDEQYF. This chain joins TRBV11-2 and TRBJ2-7; 12 positions agree with TRBD2. Losses at the gene ends were 3 bases for V and 5 bases for J; bases not matched to a gene: 5. This CDR3 is built from 15 residues. The germline V gene encodes CDR1 SGHAT and CDR2 FQNNGV.